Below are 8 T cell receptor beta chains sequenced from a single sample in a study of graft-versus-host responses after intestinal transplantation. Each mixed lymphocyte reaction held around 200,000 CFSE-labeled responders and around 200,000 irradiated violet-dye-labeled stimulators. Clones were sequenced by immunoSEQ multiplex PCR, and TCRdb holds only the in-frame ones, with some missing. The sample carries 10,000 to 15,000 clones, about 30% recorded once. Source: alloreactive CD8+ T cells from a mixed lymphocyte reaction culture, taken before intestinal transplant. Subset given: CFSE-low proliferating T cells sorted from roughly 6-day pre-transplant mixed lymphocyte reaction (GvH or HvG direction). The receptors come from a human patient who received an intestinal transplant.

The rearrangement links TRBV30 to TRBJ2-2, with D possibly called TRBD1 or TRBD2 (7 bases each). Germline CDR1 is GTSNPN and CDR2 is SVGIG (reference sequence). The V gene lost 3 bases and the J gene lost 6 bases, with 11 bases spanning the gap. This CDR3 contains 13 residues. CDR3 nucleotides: TGTGCCTGGAGGGGAGGGGGCTCCGGGGAGCTGTTTTTT. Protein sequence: CAWRGGGSGELFF.

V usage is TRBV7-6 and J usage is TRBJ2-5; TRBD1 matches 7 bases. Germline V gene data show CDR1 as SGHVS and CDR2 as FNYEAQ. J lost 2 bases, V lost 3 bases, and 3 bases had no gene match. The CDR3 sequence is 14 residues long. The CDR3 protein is CASSFSGQQETQYF. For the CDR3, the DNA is TGTGCCAGCAGCTTCTCGGGACAGCAAGAGACCCAGTACTTC.

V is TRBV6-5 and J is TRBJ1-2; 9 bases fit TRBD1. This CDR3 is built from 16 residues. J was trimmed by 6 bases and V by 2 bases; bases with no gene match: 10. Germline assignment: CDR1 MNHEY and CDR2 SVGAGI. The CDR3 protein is CASSYALFGTGNGYTF. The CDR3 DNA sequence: TGTGCCAGCAGTTACGCCCTATTCGGGACAGGGAATGGCTACACCTTC.

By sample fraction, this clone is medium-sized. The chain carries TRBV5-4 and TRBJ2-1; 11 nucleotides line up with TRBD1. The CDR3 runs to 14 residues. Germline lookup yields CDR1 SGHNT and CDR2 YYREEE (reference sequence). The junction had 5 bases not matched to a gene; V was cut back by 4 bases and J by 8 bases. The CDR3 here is CASSSGQGAYEQFF. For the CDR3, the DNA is TGTGCCAGCAGCAGTGGACAGGGGGCATATGAGCAGTTCTTC.

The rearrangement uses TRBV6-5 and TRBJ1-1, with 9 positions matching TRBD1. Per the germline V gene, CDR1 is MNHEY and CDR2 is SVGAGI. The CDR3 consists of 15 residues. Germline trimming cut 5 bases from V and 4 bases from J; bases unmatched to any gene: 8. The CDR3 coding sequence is TGTGCCAGCAGTCACTGGGACAGGGAAAGCACTGAAGCTTTCTTT. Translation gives CASSHWDRESTEAFF.

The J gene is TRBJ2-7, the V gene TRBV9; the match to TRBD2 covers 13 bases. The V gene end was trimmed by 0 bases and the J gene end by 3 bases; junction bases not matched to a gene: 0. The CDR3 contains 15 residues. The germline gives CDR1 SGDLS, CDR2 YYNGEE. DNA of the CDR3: TGTGCCAGCAGCGTAGGACTAGCGGGAGGCTACGAGCAGTACTTC. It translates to CASSVGLAGGYEQYF.

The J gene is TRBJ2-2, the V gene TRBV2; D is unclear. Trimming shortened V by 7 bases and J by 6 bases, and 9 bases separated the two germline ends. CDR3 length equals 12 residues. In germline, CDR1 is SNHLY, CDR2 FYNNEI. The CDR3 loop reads CASTSFPGELFF. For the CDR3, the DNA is TGTGCCAGCACCTCTTTCCCCGGGGAGCTGTTTTTT.

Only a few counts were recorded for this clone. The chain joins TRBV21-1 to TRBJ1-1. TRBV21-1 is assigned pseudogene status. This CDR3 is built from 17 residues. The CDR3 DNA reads TGTGCCAGCAGCAAAGATGCCCGGGACCAAATGAACACTGAAGCTTTCTTT. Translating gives CASSKDARDQMNTEAFF.